These T cell receptor beta chains were read from a single sample in a study of T-cell memory formation after mild COVID-19. TCRdb called the 5' RACE reads again in MiXCR, with one record for every CDR3 protein. Found here are fewer than 700,000 distinct CDR3 sequences, about a sixth of them singletons; the top ten hold around 13%. The source material was PBMCs or a T cell subset sorted from them (not recorded which). The source of these receptors is an adult woman who had mild COVID-19 (a few samples of this study predate the infection). Cell type and time point are not known. Each CDR3 is given with its conserved first and last residue. Fields, in order: clone size, J gene, V gene, CDR3 protein. Expanded clones get a size class; other rows say once, few or many, or leave the size out.

>many|TRBJ2-1|TRBV9
CASSVDPAHSGPSYNEQFF
>few|TRBJ1-6|TRBV5-1
CASSLEGRSSPLHF
>-|TRBJ2-1|TRBV12-3/TRBV12-4
CASSSAGTSGSTRQFF
>-|TRBJ2-1|TRBV4-1
CASSQSGDHEQFF
>few|TRBJ2-7|TRBV7-9
CASSLGSGRPGEQYF
>-|TRBJ2-6|TRBV3-1
CASSQAWWSVGANVLTF
>-|TRBJ1-6|TRBV4-1
CASSQETNGQGRSPLHF
>-|TRBJ2-1|TRBV19
CASSIVSGLAVYNEQFF
>-|TRBJ2-6|TRBV24-1
CATSDPRVGAGANVLTF
>few|TRBJ2-7|TRBV12-3/TRBV12-4
CASSSVIGVTLYEQYF
>-|TRBJ2-3|TRBV20-1
CSARALGLAGTDTQYF
>-|TRBJ2-7|TRBV29-1
CSVETGGRYEQYF
>few|TRBJ2-3|TRBV10-3
CATQASGSRSDTQYF
>-|TRBJ2-5|TRBV25-1
CASCPPVGRASQETQYF
>many|TRBJ2-5|TRBV4-2
CASSPSLASQETQYF
>-|TRBJ1-1|TRBV5-1
CASSSVGLGQMNTEAFF
>-|TRBJ2-7|TRBV5-1
CASRAGGPYDEQYF
>-|TRBJ2-7|TRBV7-6
CASSPWTSGDSYEQYF
>few|TRBJ1-1|TRBV6-5
CASSYSRQGAEAFF
>-|TRBJ1-1|TRBV5-1
CASSFWGLTEAFF
>-|TRBJ2-7|TRBV5-1
CASTPQDNSYEQYF
>many|TRBJ2-7|TRBV7-8
CASSSLRENSYEQYF
>few|TRBJ2-3|TRBV15
CATSSQSGGASPDTQYF
>few|TRBJ1-6|TRBV3-1
CASSGRETVSPLHF
>few|TRBJ2-1|TRBV7-2
CASSPRMLGNEQFF
>many|TRBJ1-6|TRBV9
CASSARVDRRNSPLHF
>-|TRBJ1-4|TRBV5-4
CASSQDWNEKLFF
>-|TRBJ2-3|TRBV24-1
CATSDFMRGDTQYF
>-|TRBJ2-3|TRBV15
CATSSEAGAGTDTQYF
>few|TRBJ2-3|TRBV11-2
CASSTDGSTDTQYF
>-|TRBJ2-1|TRBV7-6
CASSLLAGDPFF
>many|TRBJ2-2|TRBV12-3/TRBV12-4
CASSLGKAGDTGELFF
>few|TRBJ2-3|TRBV30
CAWSGLAGSRTDTQYF
>-|TRBJ2-1|TRBV11-3
CASSLEGATQEQFF
>many|TRBJ2-5|TRBV7-2
CASSLRSAAEETQYF
>few|TRBJ1-5|TRBV27
CASSLFARGIGQPQHF
>few|TRBJ2-3|TRBV5-1
CASSLEASFDTQYF
>-|TRBJ2-1|TRBV4-1
CASSGTTGTHNEQFF
>few|TRBJ2-7|TRBV3-1
CASSQVPSGGSEQYF
>few|TRBJ2-2|TRBV7-9
CASSPPGQGGELFF
>few|TRBJ1-5|TRBV20-1
CSARGTGAWGNQPQHF
>few|TRBJ2-1|TRBV5-5
CAGSGTSEVTEQFF
>few|TRBJ2-1|TRBV4-1
CASSPRQANFNEQFF
>few|TRBJ1-2|TRBV29-1
CSVGPDFYGYTF
>-|TRBJ2-2|TRBV12-3/TRBV12-4
CASSLGGITGELFF
>-|TRBJ1-1|TRBV5-1
CASSSQGAESTEAFF
>-|TRBJ2-3|TRBV5-4
CASSSARGGTDTQYF
>-|TRBJ2-5|TRBV11-1
CASSLETGLGETQYF
>-|TRBJ2-1|TRBV9
CASSFGLAGQYNEQFF
>many|TRBJ2-5|TRBV6-1
CASSEYGGQETQYF
>-|TRBJ2-1|TRBV19
CARSDPGDEQFF
>few|TRBJ2-1|TRBV12-3/TRBV12-4
CASRMTSSYNEQFF
>few|TRBJ1-2|TRBV7-2
CASRPGQGGHGYTF
>few|TRBJ1-2|TRBV20-1
CSARTTGPSYGYTF
>-|TRBJ2-7|TRBV18
CASSQQGLAGRSSYEQYF